This is a list of T cell receptor beta chains from one sample in a study of cytomegalovirus exposure and HLA in healthy donors. Profiling relied on immunoSEQ multiplex PCR, and the TCRdb table lists in-frame clones only, not all of them. The sample includes roughly 220,000 clones, 70% to 90% seen only once; the top ten take 2.5% to 3.5%. The sequencing sample was made of PBMCs. These receptors all come from a young man in good health and CMV-seronegative. CDR3s include the opening cysteine and the closing phenylalanine or tryptophan. The order of the fields is clone size, V gene, J gene, CDR3 protein. For some rows the clone size is stated as once, few or many, or as a class when expanded; others skip it.

>-|TRBV28|TRBJ1-2
CASSLGGTRDYGYTF
>-|TRBV6-1|TRBJ1-2
CASRTGTPYGYTF
>-|TRBV6-5|TRBJ2-2
CASSYPGTGAAGELFF
>-|TRBV2|TRBJ2-1
CASREQGVLYNEQFF
>few|TRBV7-9|TRBJ1-1
CASRSLRGLYTEAFF
>few|TRBV2|TRBJ2-1
CASSESSGAYNEQFF
>-|TRBV5-1|TRBJ2-7
CASNSGQGYEQYF
>-|TRBV28|TRBJ2-3
CASSPDRVGPDTQYF
>-|TRBV19|TRBJ1-3
CASSHRDITGNTIYF
>-|TRBV7-9|TRBJ1-2
CASGGTENYGYTF
>-|TRBV7-9|TRBJ2-1
CASSGTAGGRYKQFF
>once|TRBV5-4|TRBJ2-7
CASSPGLDSYEQYF
>-|TRBV18|TRBJ2-3
CASRSIGTGQNTQYF
>-|TRBV5-1|TRBJ2-3
CASRYSSGGIGTDTQYF
>-|TRBV23-1|TRBJ1-6
CASPSTGGNNSPLHF
>once|TRBV7-9|TRBJ2-7
CASSLNTGTSGGEQYF
>-|TRBV7-3|TRBJ2-1
CASSLTRSVTQQFF
>-|TRBV27|TRBJ2-6
CASSLRGSGASVLTF
>-|TRBV7-2|TRBJ1-2
CASSVTREDYGYTF
>-|TRBV27|TRBJ2-3
CASSSTDTQYF
>once|TRBV28|TRBJ1-4
CASTRIQGTNEKLFF
>-|TRBV7-2|TRBJ2-1
CASSPRSGGTDNEQFF
>-|TRBV6-5|TRBJ2-1
CASSFSLLREQFF